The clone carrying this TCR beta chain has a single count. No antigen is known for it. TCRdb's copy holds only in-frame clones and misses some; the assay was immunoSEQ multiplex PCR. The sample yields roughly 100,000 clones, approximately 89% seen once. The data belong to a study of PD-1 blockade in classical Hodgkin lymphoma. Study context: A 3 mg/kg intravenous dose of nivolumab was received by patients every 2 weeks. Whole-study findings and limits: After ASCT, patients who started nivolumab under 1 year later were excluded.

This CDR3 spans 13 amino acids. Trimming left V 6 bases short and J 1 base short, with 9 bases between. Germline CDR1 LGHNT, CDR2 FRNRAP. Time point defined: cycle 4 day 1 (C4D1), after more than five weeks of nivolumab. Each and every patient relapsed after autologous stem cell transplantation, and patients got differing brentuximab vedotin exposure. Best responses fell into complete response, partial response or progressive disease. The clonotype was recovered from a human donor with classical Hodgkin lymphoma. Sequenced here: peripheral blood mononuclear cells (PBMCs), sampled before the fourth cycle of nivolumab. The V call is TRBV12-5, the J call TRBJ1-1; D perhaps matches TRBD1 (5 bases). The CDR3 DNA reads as TGTGCTAGTGGGTCAGGGAGGAACACTGAAGCTTTCTTT. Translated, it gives CASGSGRNTEAFF.